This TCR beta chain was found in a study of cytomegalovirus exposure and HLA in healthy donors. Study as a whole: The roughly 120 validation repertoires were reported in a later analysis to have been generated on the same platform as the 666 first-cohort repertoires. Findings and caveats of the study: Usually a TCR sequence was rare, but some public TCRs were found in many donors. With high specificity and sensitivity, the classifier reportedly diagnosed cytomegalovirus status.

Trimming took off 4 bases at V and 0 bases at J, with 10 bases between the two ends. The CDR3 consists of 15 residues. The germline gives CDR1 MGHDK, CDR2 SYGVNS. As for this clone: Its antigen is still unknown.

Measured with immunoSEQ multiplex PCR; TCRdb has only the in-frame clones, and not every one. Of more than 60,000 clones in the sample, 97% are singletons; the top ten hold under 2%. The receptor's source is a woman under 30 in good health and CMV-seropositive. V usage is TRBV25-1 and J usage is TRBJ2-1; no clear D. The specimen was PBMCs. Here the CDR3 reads CASSVPGSSYNEQFF. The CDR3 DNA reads TGTGCCAGCAGTGTCCCTGGTAGCTCCTACAATGAGCAGTTCTTC.